The 32 T cell receptor beta chains reported below all come from one sample, sequenced in a study of T cells of healthy individuals. MiXCR, applied by TCRdb to the 5' RACE reads, yields one record per CDR3 protein. The data show about 96,000 distinct CDR3 sequences, approximately 16% seen once. The source of these receptors is a human donor in good health.

This clonotype has at least ten counts. The genes are TRBV6-4 and TRBJ2-3; 9 nucleotides align to TRBD2. Germline CDR1 is MRHNA and CDR2 is SNTAGT. After removal of 2 bases from V and 4 bases from J, the junction contained 7 bases not matched to a gene. This CDR3 spans 16 amino acids. DNA for the CDR3: TGTGCCAGCAGTGACAAGGCGCTAGCGGGGCCAGATACGCAGTATTTT. Translation gives CASSDKALAGPDTQYF.

The chain recombines TRBV6-2 or TRBV6-3 with TRBJ2-4; no definite D call. With 2 bases removed from V and 6 bases from J, the gap between germline ends came to 2 bases. The CDR3 contains 11 residues. Germline values: CDR1 MNHEY, CDR2 SVGEGT. CDR3 in DNA: TGTGCCAGCAGTTACGGAAACATTCAGTACTTC. It specifies CASSYGNIQYF.

This chain joins TRBV2 and TRBJ1-5; D is uncertain. This CDR3 comprises 13 residues. The germline CDR1 and CDR2 sequences are SNHLY and FYNNEI. Trimming stripped 3 bases from V and 3 bases from J, with 6 bases between. The CDR3 sequence is CASSDRHNQPQHF. The CDR3 DNA reads TGTGCCAGCAGTGATCGACACAATCAGCCCCAGCATTTT.

The genes are TRBV7-9 and TRBJ2-1, with 10 bases fitting TRBD2. Germline values: CDR1 SEHNR, CDR2 FQNEAQ (reference sequence). The V gene end was trimmed by 10 bases and the J gene end by 9 bases; junction bases not matched to a gene: 9. This CDR3 is built from 13 residues. CDR3 nucleotides: TGTGCCACCCTTGCTAGCGGGGGTAGTGAGCAGTTCTTC. As protein: CATLASGGSEQFF.

The rearrangement joins TRBV29-1 to TRBJ2-7; unclear D gene. Germline values: CDR1 SQVTM, CDR2 ANQGSEA. The CDR3 is made up of 12 amino acids. V was clipped by 7 bases and J by 4 bases, with 14 bases between them. The CDR3 nucleotides read TGCAGCGCCACGGCACTTAATTACGAGCAGTACTTC. It encodes CSATALNYEQYF.

The sample holds many counts of this clonotype. V gene TRBV6-2 or TRBV6-3 combines with J gene TRBJ2-1; TRBD2 matches 10 bases. V gave up 2 bases and J gave up 9 bases; unmatched junction bases: 10. The CDR3 contains 16 residues. Germline V gene sequence: CDR1 MNHEY, CDR2 SVGEGT. DNA of the CDR3: TGTGCCAGCAGTTACGGTCTAGCGGGAGTAGGAAGTGAGCAGTTCTTC. Translation gives CASSYGLAGVGSEQFF.

This clonotype has more than one count but fewer than ten. The chain uses TRBV19 and TRBJ2-5; D remains ambiguous. Germline CDR1 reads LNHDA; CDR2 reads SQIVND (reference sequence). With 1 base removed from V and 5 bases from J, the gap between germline ends came to 8 bases. The length of the CDR3 is 13 residues. The CDR3 loop reads CASSIGRPETQYF. CDR3 nucleotides: TGTGCCAGTAGTATAGGCCGCCCGGAGACCCAGTACTTC. Filled out from reference TRBV19 and TRBJ2-5, the complete variable domain reads DGGITQSPKYLFRKEGQNVTLSCEQNLNHDAMYWYRQDPGQGLRLIYYSQIVNDFQKGDIAEGYSVSREKKESFPLTVTSAQKNPTAFYLCASSIGRPETQYFGPGTRLLVL.

The rearrangement joins TRBV20-1 to TRBJ2-7; D is undetermined. The CDR3 runs to 13 residues. Germline V lookup: CDR1 DFQATT, CDR2 SNEGSKA (reference sequence). The V end lost 0 bases, the J end lost 6 bases, and 12 bases lay between the germline ends. The CDR3 coding sequence is TGCAGTGCTAGAGATACCCAATCCCCCGAGCAGTACTTC. It specifies CSARDTQSPEQYF.

This clonotype turned up a few times. The J gene is TRBJ2-7, the V gene TRBV20-1, with TRBD2 matching over 13 bases. This CDR3 region has 16 residues. CDR1 and CDR2 (germline): DFQATT, SNEGSKA (reference sequence). The DNA of the CDR3 is TGCACCTCCAAGGGACTAGCGGGGCCTCTTACCTACGAGCAGTACTTC. Translating it yields CTSKGLAGPLTYEQYF.

The chain combines TRBV6-2 or TRBV6-3 with TRBJ2-7, with D tentatively TRBD1 or TRBD2 (6 bases each). The CDR3 has 15 residues. CDR1 and CDR2 (germline): MNHEY, SVGEGT. With 2 bases removed from V and 1 base from J, the gap between germline ends came to 12 bases. The CDR3 nucleotides read TGTGCCAGCAGTTACGTCCGGGGGCGGTCCTACGAGCAGTACTTC. Protein sequence: CASSYVRGRSYEQYF.

The CDR3 reads CATSGGGGEGAQYF. In DNA form, the CDR3 reads TGTGCCACCAGCGGGGGAGGAGGGGAGGGGGCCCAGTACTTC. V gene TRBV24-1 combines with J gene TRBJ2-5; a possible D gene is TRBD2 (7 bases). Germline assignment: CDR1 KGHDR and CDR2 SFDVKD. This CDR3 is built from 14 residues. The V end was cut by 7 bases, the J end by 9 bases, with 20 bases between.

This clonotype appeared many times. The chain is built from TRBV4-2 and TRBJ2-2; a possible D gene is TRBD2 (5 bases). The V gene's germline CDR1 is LGHNA and CDR2 YNFKEQ. Trimming pared 5 bases from V and 7 bases from J, leaving 11 bases between. The CDR3 covers 13 residues. The CDR3 reads CASSFREGGELFF. The CDR3 DNA sequence: TGTGCCAGCAGCTTCCGAGAGGGCGGGGAGCTGTTTTTT.

The table lists this clonotype with a few counts. This chain connects TRBV6-5 to TRBJ2-7; a weak D match, TRBD1 (6 bases). CDR1 MNHEY and CDR2 SVGAGI come from the germline V gene. The CDR3 consists of 14 residues. Trimming took 8 bases from V and 4 from J, leaving 18 bases between them. CDR3 residues: CASAPGEWGYEQYF. CDR3 sequence (DNA): TGTGCCAGCGCCCCAGGGGAATGGGGATACGAGCAGTACTTC.

The rearrangement joins TRBV12-3 or TRBV12-4 to TRBJ2-3; 11 nucleotides line up with TRBD2. V was pared by 6 bases and J by 4 bases, with 3 bases of the junction left unmatched. The CDR3 extends over 14 amino acids. CDR3: CASRTSGAPDTQYF. In DNA, the CDR3 is TGTGCCAGCAGGACTAGCGGGGCGCCAGATACGCAGTATTTT.

This clonotype was recorded many times. The V gene is TRBV2, the J gene TRBJ1-2, with D possibly being TRBD1 (5 bases). Germline V gene lookup returns CDR1 SNHLY and CDR2 FYNNEI. This CDR3 has 14 amino acids. With 4 bases removed from V and 3 bases from J, the gap between germline ends came to 12 bases. The CDR3 loop reads CASSGGTMDYGYTF. CDR3 sequence (DNA): TGTGCCAGCAGTGGGGGGACGATGGACTATGGCTACACCTTC. The full variable domain, completed using reference TRBV2 and TRBJ1-2, is EPEVTQTPSHQVTQMGQEVILRCVPISNHLYFYWYRQILGQKVEFLVSFYNNEISEKSEIFDDQFSVERPDGSNFTLKIRSTKLEDSAMYFCASSGGTMDYGYTFGSGTRLTVV.

This clonotype was found a few times. V and J are TRBV10-3 and TRBJ1-1, with D hard to call. CDR3 length: 17 amino acids. Germline V gene sequence: CDR1 ENHRY, CDR2 SYGVKD. Trimming removed 3 bases at V and 0 bases at J, with 17 bases between. The CDR3 DNA is TGTGCCATCAGTGATCCCCTAAGTCTTAAGGTGAACACTGAAGCTTTCTTT. Translating gives CAISDPLSLKVNTEAFF.

The chain is built from TRBV4-2 and TRBJ2-5; 8 bases map to TRBD2. Germline CDR1 LGHNA, CDR2 YNFKEQ. Losses at the gene ends were 6 bases for V and 5 bases for J; bases not matched to a gene: 5. This CDR3 spans 13 amino acids. The CDR3 DNA sequence: TGTGCCAGCAGTCCAACGGGAGGGGAGACCCAGTACTTC. Amino acid sequence: CASSPTGGETQYF.

The chain is built from TRBV7-2 and TRBJ2-7; tentative D call: TRBD2 (5 bases). The V and J ends lost 0 bases and 5 bases respectively, with 23 bases between them. The CDR3 sequence is 18 residues long. Per germline, CDR1 SGHTA and CDR2 FQGNSA. This CDR3 reads CASSLAGTSRARRNEQYF. Written as DNA, the CDR3 is TGTGCCAGCAGCTTAGCGGGCACTTCGCGTGCCCGGAGGAACGAGCAGTACTTC.

There are a few counts of this clonotype. The V gene is TRBV20-1, the J gene TRBJ2-1, with 7 bases aligning to TRBD2. The CDR3 is made up of 14 amino acids. The germline CDR1 and CDR2 sequences are DFQATT and SNEGSKA (reference sequence). The V gene end was trimmed by 3 bases and the J gene end by 8 bases; junction bases not matched to a gene: 10. CDR3 bases: TGCAGTGCTAGCTGGGGACTACGTGGGGATGAGCAGTTCTTC. This codes for CSASWGLRGDEQFF.

V usage is TRBV7-2 and J usage is TRBJ2-3; 8 bases align to TRBD2. This CDR3 spans 16 amino acids. J was trimmed by 5 bases and V by 3 bases; bases with no gene match: 10. CDR1 SGHTA and CDR2 FQGNSA come from the germline V gene. This CDR3 is CASSLGVAGLVDTQYF. The CDR3 DNA reads as TGTGCCAGCAGCTTGGGGGTAGCGGGGCTGGTAGATACGCAGTATTTT.

The table lists this clonotype with a few counts. The V call is TRBV13, the J call TRBJ1-2; D possibly corresponds to TRBD1 (5 bases). The CDR3 spans 16 residues. Trimming took off 2 bases at V and 2 bases at J, with 15 bases between the two ends. Germline CDR1 and CDR2: PRHDT and FYEKMQ (reference sequence). The CDR3 here is CASSLSGGRNNYGYTF. CDR3 coding DNA: TGTGCCAGCAGCTTAAGTGGGGGACGGAACAACTATGGCTACACCTTC.

This clonotype was counted a few times. J is TRBJ2-1 and V is TRBV7-9; D possibly corresponds to TRBD2 (5 bases). This CDR3 has 14 amino acids. The germline V and J ends were trimmed by 5 bases and 4 bases, with 12 bases remaining between them. The V gene's germline CDR1 is SEHNR and CDR2 FQNEAQ (reference sequence). CDR3: CASSGGLRYNEQFF. The CDR3 DNA sequence: TGTGCCAGCAGCGGCGGACTTAGGTACAATGAGCAGTTCTTC.

There are many counts of this clonotype. This chain uses TRBV20-1 with TRBJ2-7; 8 bases match TRBD1. Germline V lookup: CDR1 DFQATT, CDR2 SNEGSKA (reference sequence). The CDR3 has 13 amino acids. V lost 6 bases and J lost 3; bases outside the gene matches: 7. In nucleotides, the CDR3 is TGCAGTGCCCGCGGAGGACAGGGCTACGAGCAGTACTTC. This sequence encodes CSARGGQGYEQYF.

This clonotype was seen a handful of times. The V and J genes are TRBV6-2 or TRBV6-3 and TRBJ1-2; D is unresolved. Trimming removed 4 bases from V and 6 bases from J, with 12 bases in between. Germline-derived CDR1 and CDR2 are MNHEY and SVGEGT. The CDR3 extends over 13 amino acids. The CDR3 DNA reads as TGTGCCAGCAGTTTAAGCTGGATAGATGGCTACACCTTC. Amino acid sequence: CASSLSWIDGYTF.

This clonotype was counted at least ten times. This sequence joins TRBV10-3 and TRBJ2-6; D call uncertain. There are 17 residues in the CDR3. Germline CDR1 reads ENHRY; CDR2 reads SYGVKD. Trimming left V 0 bases short and J 0 bases short, with 9 bases between. The CDR3 DNA sequence: TGTGCCATCAGTGAGTCGACTCGGAGCTCTGGGGCCAACGTCCTGACTTTC. This gives the protein CAISESTRSSGANVLTF.

The table lists this clonotype with many counts. The chain carries TRBV4-2 and TRBJ1-2, with D unclear. V was shortened by 1 base and J by 4 bases, with 10 bases between the two germline ends. The CDR3 runs to 14 residues. Looked up from germline, CDR1 is LGHNA and CDR2 is YNFKEQ. The CDR3 sequence is CASSQGPPSYGYTF. The CDR3 nucleotides read TGTGCCAGCAGCCAAGGGCCCCCTTCCTATGGCTACACCTTC.

Only a few counts were recorded for this clonotype. The chain couples TRBV20-1 to TRBJ2-1, with TRBD2 matching 11 bases. Per the germline V gene, CDR1 is DFQATT and CDR2 is SNEGSKA (reference sequence). This CDR3 comprises 14 residues. The V and J ends lost 5 bases and 7 bases, in that order; junction bases with no gene match: 7. The CDR3 nucleotides read TGCAGTGCTGGTACTAGCGGGAGTATTAATGAGCAGTTCTTC. Protein sequence: CSAGTSGSINEQFF.

The sample holds a few counts of this clonotype. The chain uses TRBV6-5 and TRBJ1-2, with 9 bases fitting TRBD1. The germline V gene has CDR1 MNHEY and CDR2 SVGAGI. The CDR3 has 13 residues. With 4 bases clipped from V and 10 bases from J, the junction kept 7 bases outside the gene matches. The DNA for the CDR3 is TGTGCCAGCAGTTCCGGGACAGGGAGGGCCTACACCTTC. Translating it yields CASSSGTGRAYTF.

V and J are TRBV6-2 or TRBV6-3 and TRBJ1-5; tentatively, D is TRBD1 (6 bases). Germline assignment: CDR1 MNHEY and CDR2 SVGEGT. CDR3 length: 13 residues. The V and J ends lost 10 bases and 0 bases respectively, with 10 bases between them. This chain's CDR3 is CATKQGSNQPQHF. The CDR3 DNA follows: TGTGCCACAAAACAGGGTAGCAATCAGCCCCAGCATTTT.

This clonotype has a count of ten or more. The chain couples TRBV20-1 to TRBJ2-3; 8 bases match TRBD1. Per germline, CDR1 DFQATT and CDR2 SNEGSKA (reference sequence). J gave up 5 bases and V 6 bases, and 7 bases lay outside the gene matches. CDR3 size: 13 residues. The CDR3 sequence is CSAAGGAGDTQYF. CDR3 in DNA: TGCAGTGCCGCAGGGGGCGCGGGAGATACGCAGTATTTT.

There are a few counts of this clonotype. The rearrangement joins TRBV29-1 to TRBJ1-1; D is unclear. This CDR3 region has 12 residues. Trimming removed 7 bases at V and 3 bases at J, with 12 bases between. The germline CDR1 and CDR2 sequences are SQVTM and ANQGSEA. The CDR3 nucleotides read TGCAGCGCCGCGGCATGGGACACTGAAGCTTTCTTT. Its protein is CSAAAWDTEAFF.

This clonotype was seen a handful of times. The chain uses TRBV4-1 and TRBJ1-5, with TRBD1 matching 8 bases. CDR3 length equals 17 residues. Germline values: CDR1 MGHRA, CDR2 YSYEKL. Trimming cost V 0 bases and J 3 bases; bases outside gene matches: 7. In nucleotides, the CDR3 is TGCGCCAGCAGCCAAGATGCGACAGGGGCCAACAATCAGCCCCAGCATTTT. This codes for CASSQDATGANNQPQHF.